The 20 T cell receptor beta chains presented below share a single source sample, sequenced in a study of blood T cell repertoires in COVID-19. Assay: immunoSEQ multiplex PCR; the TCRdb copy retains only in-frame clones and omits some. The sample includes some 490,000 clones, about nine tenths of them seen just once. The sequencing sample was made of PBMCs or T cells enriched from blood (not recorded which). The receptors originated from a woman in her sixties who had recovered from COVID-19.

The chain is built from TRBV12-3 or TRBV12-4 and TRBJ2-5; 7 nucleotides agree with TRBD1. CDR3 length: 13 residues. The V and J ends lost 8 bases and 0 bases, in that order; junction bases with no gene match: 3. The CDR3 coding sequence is TGTGCCAGCGCGACAGGGTACCAAGAGACCCAGTACTTC. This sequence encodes CASATGYQETQYF.

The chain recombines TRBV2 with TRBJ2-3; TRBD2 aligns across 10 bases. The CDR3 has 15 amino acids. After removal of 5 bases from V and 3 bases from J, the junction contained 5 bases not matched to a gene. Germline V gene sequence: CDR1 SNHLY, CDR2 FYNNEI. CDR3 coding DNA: TGTGCCAGCAGTCCAGCGGGGGGGCCGACAGATACGCAGTATTTT. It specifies CASSPAGGPTDTQYF.

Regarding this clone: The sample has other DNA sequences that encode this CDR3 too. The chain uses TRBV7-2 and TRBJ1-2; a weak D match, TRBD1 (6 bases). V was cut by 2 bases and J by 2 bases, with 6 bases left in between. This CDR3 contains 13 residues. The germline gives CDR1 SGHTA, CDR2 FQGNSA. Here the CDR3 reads CASSLQGNYGYTF. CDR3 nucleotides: TGTGCCAGCAGCTTACAGGGGAACTATGGCTACACCTTC.

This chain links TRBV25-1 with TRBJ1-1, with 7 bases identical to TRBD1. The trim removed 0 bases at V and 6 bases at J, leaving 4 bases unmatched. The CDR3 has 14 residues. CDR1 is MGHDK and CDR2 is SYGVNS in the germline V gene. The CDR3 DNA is TGTGCCAGCAGTGAATATCGAGACAGGGCTGAAGCTTTCTTT. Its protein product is CASSEYRDRAEAFF.

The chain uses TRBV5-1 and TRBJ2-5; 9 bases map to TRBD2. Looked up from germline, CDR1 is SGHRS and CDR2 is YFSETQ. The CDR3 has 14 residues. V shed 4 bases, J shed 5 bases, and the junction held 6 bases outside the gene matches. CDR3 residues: CASSPGLAGETQYF. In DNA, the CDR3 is TGCGCCAGCAGCCCGGGACTAGCCGGGGAGACCCAGTACTTC. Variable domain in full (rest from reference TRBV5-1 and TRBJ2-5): KAGVTQTPRYLIKTRGQQVTLSCSPISGHRSVSWYQQTPGQGLQFLFEYFSETQRNKGNFPGRFSGRQFSNSRSEMNVSTLELGDSALYLCASSPGLAGETQYFGPGTRLLVL.

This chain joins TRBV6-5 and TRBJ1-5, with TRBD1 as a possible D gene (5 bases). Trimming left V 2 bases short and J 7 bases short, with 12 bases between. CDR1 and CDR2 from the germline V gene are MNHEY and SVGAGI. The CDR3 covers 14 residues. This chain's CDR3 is CASSYDGWGQPQHF. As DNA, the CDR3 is TGTGCCAGCAGTTACGATGGGTGGGGCCAGCCCCAGCATTTT.

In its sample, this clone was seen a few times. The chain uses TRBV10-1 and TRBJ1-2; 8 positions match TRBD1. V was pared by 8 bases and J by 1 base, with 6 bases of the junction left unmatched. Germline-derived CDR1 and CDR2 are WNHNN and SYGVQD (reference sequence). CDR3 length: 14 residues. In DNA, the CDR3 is TGCGCCAGCCGGGAGACAGGGGTTAACTATGGCTACACCTTC. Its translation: CASRETGVNYGYTF.

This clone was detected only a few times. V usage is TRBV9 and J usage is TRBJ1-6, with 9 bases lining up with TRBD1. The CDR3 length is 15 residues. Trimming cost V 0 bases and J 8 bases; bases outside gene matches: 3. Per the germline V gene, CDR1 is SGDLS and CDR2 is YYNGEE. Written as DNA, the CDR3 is TGTGCCAGCAGCGTAGATGGGACAGGGCATTCACCCCTCCACTTT. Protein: CASSVDGTGHSPLHF.

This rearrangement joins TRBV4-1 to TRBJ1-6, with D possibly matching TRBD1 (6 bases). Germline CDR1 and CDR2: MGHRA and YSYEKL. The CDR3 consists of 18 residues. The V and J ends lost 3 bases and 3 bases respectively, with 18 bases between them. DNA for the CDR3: TGCGCCAGCAGCCACCTACTTCTGGGGGCCTTCTATAATTCACCCCTCCACTTT. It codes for CASSHLLLGAFYNSPLHF.

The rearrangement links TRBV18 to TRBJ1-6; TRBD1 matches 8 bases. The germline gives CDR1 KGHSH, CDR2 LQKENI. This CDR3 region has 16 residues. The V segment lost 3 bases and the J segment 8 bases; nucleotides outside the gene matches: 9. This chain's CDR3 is CASSPRGQGADSPLHF. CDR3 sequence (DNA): TGTGCCAGCTCACCTCGGGGCCAGGGGGCTGATTCACCCCTCCACTTT.

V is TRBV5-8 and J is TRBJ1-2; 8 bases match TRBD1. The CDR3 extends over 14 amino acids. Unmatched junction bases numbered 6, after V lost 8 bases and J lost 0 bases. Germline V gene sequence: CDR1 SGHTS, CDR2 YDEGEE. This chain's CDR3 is CASQDRVANYGYTF. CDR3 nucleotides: TGTGCCAGTCAGGACAGGGTAGCTAACTATGGCTACACCTTC.

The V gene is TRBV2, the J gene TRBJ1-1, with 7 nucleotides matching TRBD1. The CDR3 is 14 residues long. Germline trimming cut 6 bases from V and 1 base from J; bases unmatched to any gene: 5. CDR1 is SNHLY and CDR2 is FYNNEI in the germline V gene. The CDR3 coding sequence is TGTGCCAGCAGGGAAAGGGGGCAGAACACTGAAGCTTTCTTT. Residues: CASRERGQNTEAFF.

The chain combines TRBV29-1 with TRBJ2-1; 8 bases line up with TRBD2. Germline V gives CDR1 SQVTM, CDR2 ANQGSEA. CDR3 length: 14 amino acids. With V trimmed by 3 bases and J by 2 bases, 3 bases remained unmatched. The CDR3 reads CSVDNGGAYNEQFF. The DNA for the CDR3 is TGCAGCGTTGATAACGGGGGGGCCTACAATGAGCAGTTCTTC.

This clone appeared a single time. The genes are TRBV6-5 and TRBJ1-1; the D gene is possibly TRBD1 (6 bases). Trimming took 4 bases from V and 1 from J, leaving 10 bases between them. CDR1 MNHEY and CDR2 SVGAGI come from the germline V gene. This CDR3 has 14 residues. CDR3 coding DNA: TGTGCCAGCAGTTTGGGGGGGCCGAACACTGAAGCTTTCTTT. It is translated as CASSLGGPNTEAFF.

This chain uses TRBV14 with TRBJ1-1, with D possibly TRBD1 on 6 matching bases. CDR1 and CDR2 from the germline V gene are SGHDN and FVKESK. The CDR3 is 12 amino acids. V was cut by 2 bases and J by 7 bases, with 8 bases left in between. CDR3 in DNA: TGTGCCAGCAGCCAAACAGGGCTTGAAGCTTTCTTT. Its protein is CASSQTGLEAFF.

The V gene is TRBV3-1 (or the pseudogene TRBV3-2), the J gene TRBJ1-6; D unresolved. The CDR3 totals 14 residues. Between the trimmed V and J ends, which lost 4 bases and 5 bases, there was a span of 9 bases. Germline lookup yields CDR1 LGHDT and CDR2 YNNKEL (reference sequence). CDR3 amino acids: CASSLRQDNSPLHF. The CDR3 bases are TGTGCCAGCAGCCTCCGACAAGATAATTCACCCCTCCACTTT.

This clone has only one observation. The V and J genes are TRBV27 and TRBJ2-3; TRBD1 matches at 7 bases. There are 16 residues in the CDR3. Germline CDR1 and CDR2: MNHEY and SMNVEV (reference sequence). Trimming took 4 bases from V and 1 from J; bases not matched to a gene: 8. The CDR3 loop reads CASSYFDRVGTDTQYF. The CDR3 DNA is TGTGCCAGCAGTTACTTTGACAGGGTGGGCACAGATACGCAGTATTTT.

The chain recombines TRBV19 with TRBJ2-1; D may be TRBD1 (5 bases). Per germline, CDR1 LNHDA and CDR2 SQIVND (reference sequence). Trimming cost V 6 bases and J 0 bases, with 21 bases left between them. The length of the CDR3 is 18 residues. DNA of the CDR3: TGTGCCAGTAGCACCCAGGGTGCCCATTCGAGCTCCTACAATGAGCAGTTCTTC. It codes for CASSTQGAHSSSYNEQFF.

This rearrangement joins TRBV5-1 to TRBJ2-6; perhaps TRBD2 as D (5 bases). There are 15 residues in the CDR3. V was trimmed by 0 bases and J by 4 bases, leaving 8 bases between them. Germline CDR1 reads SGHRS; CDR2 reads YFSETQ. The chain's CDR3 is CASSLARGGANVLTF. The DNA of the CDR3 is TGCGCCAGCAGCTTGGCCAGAGGGGGGGCCAACGTCCTGACTTTC.

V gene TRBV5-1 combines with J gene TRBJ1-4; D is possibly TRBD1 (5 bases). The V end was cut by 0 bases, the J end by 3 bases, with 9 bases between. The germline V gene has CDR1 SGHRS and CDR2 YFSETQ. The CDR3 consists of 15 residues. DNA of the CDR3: TGCGCCAGCAGCTTGGAGGCAGGGCCTAATGAAAAACTGTTTTTT. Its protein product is CASSLEAGPNEKLFF.